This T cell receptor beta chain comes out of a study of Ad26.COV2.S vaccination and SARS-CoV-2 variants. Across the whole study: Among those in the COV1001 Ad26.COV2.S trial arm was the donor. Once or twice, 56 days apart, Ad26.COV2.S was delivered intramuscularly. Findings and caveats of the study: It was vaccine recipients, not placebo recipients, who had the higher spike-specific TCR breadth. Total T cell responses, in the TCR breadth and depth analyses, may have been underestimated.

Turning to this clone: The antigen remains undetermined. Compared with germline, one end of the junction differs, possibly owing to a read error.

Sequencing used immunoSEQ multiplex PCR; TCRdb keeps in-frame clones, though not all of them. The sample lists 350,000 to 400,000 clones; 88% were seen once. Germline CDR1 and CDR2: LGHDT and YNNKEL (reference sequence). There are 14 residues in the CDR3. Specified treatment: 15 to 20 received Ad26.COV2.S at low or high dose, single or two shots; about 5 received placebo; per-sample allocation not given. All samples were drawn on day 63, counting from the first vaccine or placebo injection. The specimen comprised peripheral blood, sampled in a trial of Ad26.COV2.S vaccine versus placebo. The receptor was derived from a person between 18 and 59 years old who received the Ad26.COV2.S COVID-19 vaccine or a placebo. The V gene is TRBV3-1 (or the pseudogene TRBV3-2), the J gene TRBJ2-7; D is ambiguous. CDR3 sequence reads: CASSQVVGSHEQYF. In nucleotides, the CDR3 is TGTGCCAGCAGCCAAGTGGTGGGCTCCCACGAGCAGTACTTC.